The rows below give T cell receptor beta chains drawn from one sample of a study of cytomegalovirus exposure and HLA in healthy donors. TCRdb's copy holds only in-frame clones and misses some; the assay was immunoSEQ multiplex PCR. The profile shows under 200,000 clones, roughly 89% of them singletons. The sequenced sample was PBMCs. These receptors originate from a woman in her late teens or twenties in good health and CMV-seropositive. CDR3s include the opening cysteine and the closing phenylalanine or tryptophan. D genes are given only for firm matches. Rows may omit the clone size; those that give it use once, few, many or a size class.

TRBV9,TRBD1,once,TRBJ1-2,CASSVYRRPVGSPGQGARGYTF,TGTGCCAGCAGCGTATACAGGCGACCGGTCGGCTCCCCGGGACAGGGGGCGCGAGGCTACACCTTC
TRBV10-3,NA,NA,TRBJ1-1,CAISDLQGMDTEAFF,TGTGCCATCAGTGATCTCCAGGGCATGGACACTGAAGCTTTCTTT
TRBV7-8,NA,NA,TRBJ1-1,CASSLGRVQGRAEAFF,TGTGCCAGCAGCTTAGGAAGGGTCCAGGGCCGGGCTGAAGCTTTCTTT
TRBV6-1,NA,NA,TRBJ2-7,CASIRSGSSYEQYF,TGTGCCAGCATTCGAAGCGGTAGCTCCTACGAGCAGTACTTC
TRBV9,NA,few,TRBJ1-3,CASSTRQDSGNTIYF,TGTGCCAGCAGTACCCGACAGGACTCTGGAAACACCATATATTTT
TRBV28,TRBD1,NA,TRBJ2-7,CASSPWTGESEQYF,TGTGCCAGCAGTCCCTGGACAGGGGAAAGCGAGCAGTACTTC
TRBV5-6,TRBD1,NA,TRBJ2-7,CASSFYRGYEQYF,TGTGCCAGCAGCTTTTACAGGGGCTACGAGCAGTACTTC
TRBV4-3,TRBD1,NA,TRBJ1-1,CASSQTRQGNTEAFF,TGCGCCAGCAGCCAAACCAGACAGGGGAACACTGAAGCTTTCTTT
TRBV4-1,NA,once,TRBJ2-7,CASSQEGAGPYEQYF,TGCGCCAGCAGCCAAGAAGGGGCAGGTCCCTACGAGCAGTACTTC
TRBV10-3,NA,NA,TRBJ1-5,CAIGPKEGVGQPQHF,TGTGCCATCGGACCAAAGGAAGGGGTGGGCCAGCCCCAGCATTTT
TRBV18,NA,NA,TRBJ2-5,CASSPELEETQYF,TGTGCCAGCTCACCGGAACTAGAGGAGACCCAGTACTTC
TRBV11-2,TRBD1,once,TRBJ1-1,CASSSPGQGGTEAFF,TGTGCCAGCAGCTCTCCGGGACAGGGGGGCACTGAAGCTTTCTTT
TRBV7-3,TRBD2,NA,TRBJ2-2,CASSLIAGVSGELFF,TGTGCCAGCAGCTTAATAGCGGGAGTGTCCGGGGAGCTGTTTTTT
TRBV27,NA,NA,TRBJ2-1,CASTLSGTQSYNEQFF,TGTGCCAGCACTTTGTCCGGGACTCAATCCTACAATGAGCAGTTCTTC
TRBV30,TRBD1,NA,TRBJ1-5,CAWSGQGYYQPQHF,TGTGCCTGGAGCGGACAGGGGTACTATCAGCCCCAGCATTTT
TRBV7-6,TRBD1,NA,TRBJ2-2,CASSLPQGEITGELFF,TGTGCCAGCAGCTTACCGCAGGGGGAAATCACCGGGGAGCTGTTTTTT
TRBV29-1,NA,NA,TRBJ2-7,CSVYPDNVHEQYF,TGCAGCGTCTACCCGGACAACGTCCACGAGCAGTACTTC
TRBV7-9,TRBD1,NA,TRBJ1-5,CASSSGYGTEGHQPQHF,TGTGCCAGCAGCTCGGGATACGGGACAGAAGGGCATCAGCCCCAGCATTTT
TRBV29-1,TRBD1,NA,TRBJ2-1,CSVEGTWDRAVYNNEQFF,TGCAGCGTGGAGGGAACATGGGACAGGGCGGTGTACAACAATGAGCAGTTCTTC
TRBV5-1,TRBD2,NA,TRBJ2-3,CASSLALAVTTDTQYF,TGCGCCAGCAGCTTGGCCCTAGCGGTCACCACAGATACGCAGTATTTT
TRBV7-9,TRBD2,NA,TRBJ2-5,CASSLVAGSGETQYF,TGTGCCAGCAGCTTAGTAGCGGGGAGTGGGGAGACCCAGTACTTC
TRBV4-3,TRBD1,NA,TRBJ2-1,CASRPQGVDEQFF,TGCGCCAGCAGACCACAGGGGGTCGATGAGCAGTTCTTC